A selection of T cell receptor beta chains follows, all from one sample in a study of cytomegalovirus exposure and HLA in healthy donors. Produced via immunoSEQ multiplex PCR; TCRdb's table is partial and in-frame only. The sample gives roughly 150,000 clones, roughly 80% of which show up once; approximately 10% is in the top ten. Sequencing input: PBMCs. These receptors were obtained from a man aged 18 to 30 in good health and CMV-seropositive. Both conserved end residues are part of each CDR3. The D gene is left open where the match is weak. Clone size appears in some rows only: once, few, many, or a class for an expanded clone.

j_gene	d_gene	v_gene	abundance	CDR3nt	CDR3aa
TRBJ2-7	TRBD2	TRBV13	.	TGTGCCAGCAGCTCGGTAAGGACTAGCGGGAGGGCGAGCTCCTACGAGCAGTACTTC	CASSSVRTSGRASSYEQYF
TRBJ2-7	.	TRBV6-6	few	TGTGCCAGCACCCGGGATACCTCCGCCTACGAGCAGTACTTC	CASTRDTSAYEQYF
TRBJ2-7	TRBD1	TRBV28	.	TGTGCCAGCAACCCCAGGGGACAGGGGAACTACGAGCAGTACTTC	CASNPRGQGNYEQYF
TRBJ2-6	TRBD1	TRBV19	.	TGTGCCAGTAGGAGACACCGGGACAGGGTTGACTCTGGGGCCAACGTCCTGACTTTC	CASRRHRDRVDSGANVLTF
TRBJ2-1	.	TRBV5-1	.	TGCGCCAGCAGCTTTGAGGCACCCCCCTACAATGAGCAGTTCTTC	CASSFEAPPYNEQFF
TRBJ2-7	.	TRBV27	.	TGTGCCAGCAAGGGGAGGACGAACCGACCTTTGGAGTACGGCGGGCAGTACTTC	CASKGRTNRPLEYGGQYF
TRBJ1-1	TRBD1	TRBV11-2	.	TGTGCCAGCAGCCGACAGGGGCATACTGAAGCTTTCTTT	CASSRQGHTEAFF
TRBJ1-2	TRBD1	TRBV19	once	TGTGCCAGTAGTGACCGGGACAGGGCCTATGGCTACACCTTC	CASSDRDRAYGYTF
TRBJ2-3	TRBD2	TRBV29-1	.	TGCAGCACCTCACCCGACGGGAGGGCCTTCACAGATACGCAGTATTTT	CSTSPDGRAFTDTQYF
TRBJ2-3	.	TRBV7-6	.	TGTGCCAGCAGCTTGATTAGCGGTGTAAGTGCTACGCAGTATTTT	CASSLISGVSATQYF
TRBJ1-5	.	TRBV6-5	.	TGTGCCAGCAGTTACTCGGGCAGGGGTTCCAATCAGCCCCAGCATTTT	CASSYSGRGSNQPQHF
TRBJ2-2	TRBD1	TRBV11-3	.	TGTGCCAGCAGCACGACAGGGGGCCGGGTCACCGGGGAGCTGTTTTTT	CASSTTGGRVTGELFF
TRBJ2-5	TRBD1	TRBV5-1	.	TGCGCCAGCAGCTTGGGACAGGGTGGAGAGACCCAGTACTTC	CASSLGQGGETQYF
TRBJ1-2	.	TRBV14	.	TGTGCCAGCAGCCAGACACTTTGGGGCTACACCTTC	CASSQTLWGYTF
TRBJ2-3	.	TRBV5-1	.	TGCGCCAGCAGCTTGCGAGGAAGCACAGATACGCAGTATTTT	CASSLRGSTDTQYF
TRBJ2-3	.	TRBV4-1	.	TGCGCCAGCAGCCAGGGCCAGGGATCCACAGATACGCAGTATTTT	CASSQGQGSTDTQYF
TRBJ2-6	.	TRBV5-1	few	TGCGCCAGCAGCTCGGCTTTCACGCCCGGGGTTGGGGCCAACGTCCTGACTTTC	CASSSAFTPGVGANVLTF
TRBJ2-5	TRBD2	TRBV7-6	.	TGTGCCAGCAGCTTCCTTAGCGGGAAAGAGACCCAGTACTTC	CASSFLSGKETQYF
TRBJ2-1	.	TRBV7-2	few	TGTGCCAGCAGCCTAGTGGTGGGAGTGTACAATGAGCAGTTCTTC	CASSLVVGVYNEQFF
TRBJ1-2	TRBD1	TRBV7-2	.	TGTGCCAGCAGCCCAAACGGACAGGGATCCTATGGCTACACCTTC	CASSPNGQGSYGYTF
TRBJ2-7	.	TRBV28	few	TGTGCCAGCAGTCCCATAGATCTTAAGTACGAGCAGTACTTC	CASSPIDLKYEQYF
TRBJ2-3	TRBD2	TRBV7-9	few	TGTGCCAGCACCACCGGACTAGGGCGGGATACGCAGTATTTT	CASTTGLGRDTQYF
TRBJ2-3	.	TRBV7-9	few	TGTGCCAGCAGCTTAGCGGAAAACAGATTCACAGATACGCAGTATTTT	CASSLAENRFTDTQYF
TRBJ2-3	TRBD2	TRBV27	.	TGTGCCAGCAGTTTAGAGCCCTCTCCGACTAGCGCACCCACAGATACGCAGTATTTT	CASSLEPSPTSAPTDTQYF
TRBJ2-3	.	TRBV4-2	.	TGTGCCAGCAGCCAAGGCTACCAGCGATCCACAGATACGCAGTATTTT	CASSQGYQRSTDTQYF
TRBJ2-7	.	TRBV7-8	.	TGTGCCAGCAGCTTAGTCTTCGGCAGGGTTGACCACGAGCAGTACTTC	CASSLVFGRVDHEQYF
TRBJ2-1	TRBD2	TRBV11-2	.	TGTGCCAGCAGCTTTGGGACTAGCGGATACAATGAGCAGTTCTTC	CASSFGTSGYNEQFF
TRBJ2-1	.	TRBV4-2	.	TGTGCCAGCAGCCAAGATTCAACTGACTACAATGAGCAGTTCTTC	CASSQDSTDYNEQFF
TRBJ1-1	.	TRBV7-8	.	TGTGCCAGCAGCTCTTCCTCAGGGGTGAGGAGCACTGAAGCTTTCTTT	CASSSSSGVRSTEAFF
TRBJ2-3	TRBD2	TRBV4-2	.	TGTGCCAGCAGAAGGAGCGGGAGCCTACGCACAGATACGCAGTATTTT	CASRRSGSLRTDTQYF
TRBJ1-4	TRBD1	TRBV7-9	.	TGTGCCAGCAGCCCCACGGGACAGGGGTTTGAAAAACTGTTTTTT	CASSPTGQGFEKLFF
TRBJ2-7	TRBD2	TRBV4-2	.	TGTGCCAGCAGCCAAAGGACTAGCGGGAGTTACGAGCAGTACTTC	CASSQRTSGSYEQYF
TRBJ2-2	TRBD1	TRBV27	.	TGTGCCAGCAGTTTCCAGGGACAGGGAAACACCGGGGAGCTGTTTTTT	CASSFQGQGNTGELFF
TRBJ2-4	TRBD2	TRBV13	.	TGTGCCAGCAGCTTAGGGGGAGGGTCCAAAAACATTCAGTACTTC	CASSLGGGSKNIQYF
TRBJ2-3	TRBD2	TRBV29-1	once	TGCAGCGTGTACCCGGCTAGCGGGAGGGTCAGGACAGATACGCAGTATTTT	CSVYPASGRVRTDTQYF
TRBJ1-1	TRBD1	TRBV5-1	.	TGCGCCAGCAGCTGGGGACAGCCGAACACTGAAGCTTTCTTT	CASSWGQPNTEAFF
TRBJ2-7	TRBD1	TRBV7-9	once	TGTGCCAGCAGCTTAGGACAGGGCAGCTCCTACGAGCAGTACTTC	CASSLGQGSSYEQYF